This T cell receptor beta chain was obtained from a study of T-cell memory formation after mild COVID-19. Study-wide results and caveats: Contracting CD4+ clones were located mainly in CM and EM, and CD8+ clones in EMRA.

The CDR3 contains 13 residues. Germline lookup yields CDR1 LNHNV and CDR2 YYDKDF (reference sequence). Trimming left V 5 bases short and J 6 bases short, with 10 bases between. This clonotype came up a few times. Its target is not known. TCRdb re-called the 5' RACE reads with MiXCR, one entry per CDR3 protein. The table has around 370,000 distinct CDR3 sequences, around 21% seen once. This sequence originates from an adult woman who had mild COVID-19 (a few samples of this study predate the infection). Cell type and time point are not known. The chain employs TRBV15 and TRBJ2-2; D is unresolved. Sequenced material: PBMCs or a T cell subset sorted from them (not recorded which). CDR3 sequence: CATSRPDPGELFF. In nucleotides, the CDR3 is TGTGCCACCAGCCGCCCCGACCCCGGGGAGCTGTTTTTT.